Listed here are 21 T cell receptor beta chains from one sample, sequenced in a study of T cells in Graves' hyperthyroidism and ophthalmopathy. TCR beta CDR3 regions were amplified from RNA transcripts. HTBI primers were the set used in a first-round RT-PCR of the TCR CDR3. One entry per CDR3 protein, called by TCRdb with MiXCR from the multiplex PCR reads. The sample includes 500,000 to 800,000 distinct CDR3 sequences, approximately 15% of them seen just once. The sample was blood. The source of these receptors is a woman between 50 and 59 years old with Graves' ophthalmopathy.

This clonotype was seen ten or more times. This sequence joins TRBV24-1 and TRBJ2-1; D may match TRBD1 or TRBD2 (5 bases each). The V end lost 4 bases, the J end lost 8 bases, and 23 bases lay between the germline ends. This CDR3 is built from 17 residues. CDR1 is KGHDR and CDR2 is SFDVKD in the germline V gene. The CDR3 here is CATSERNRDPGLHEQFF. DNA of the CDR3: TGTGCCACCAGTGAACGTAACCGGGACCCAGGGTTGCATGAGCAGTTCTTC.

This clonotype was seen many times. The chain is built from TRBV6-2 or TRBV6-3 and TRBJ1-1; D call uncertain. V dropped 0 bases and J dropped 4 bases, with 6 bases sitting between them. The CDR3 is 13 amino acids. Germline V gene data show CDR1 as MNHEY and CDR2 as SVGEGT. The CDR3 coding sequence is TGTGCCAGCAGTTACTCCGACCTCACTGAAGCTTTCTTT. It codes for CASSYSDLTEAFF.

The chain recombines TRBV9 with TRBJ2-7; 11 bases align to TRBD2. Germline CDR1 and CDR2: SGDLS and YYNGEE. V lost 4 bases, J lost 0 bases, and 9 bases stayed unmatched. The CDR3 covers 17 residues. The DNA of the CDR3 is TGTGCCAGCAGCCCAGGAGTAGCGGGAGGGCCCTCCTACGAGCAGTACTTC. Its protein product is CASSPGVAGGPSYEQYF.

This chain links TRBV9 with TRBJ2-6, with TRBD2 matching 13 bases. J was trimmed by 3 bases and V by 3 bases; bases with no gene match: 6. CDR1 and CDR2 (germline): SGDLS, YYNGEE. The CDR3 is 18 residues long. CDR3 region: CASSDGLAGVSGANVLTF. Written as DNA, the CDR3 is TGTGCCAGCAGCGATGGACTAGCGGGAGTAAGTGGGGCCAACGTCCTGACTTTC.

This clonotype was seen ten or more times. This chain's CDR3 is CASSPRQTSGTDTQYF. DNA for the CDR3: TGTGCCAGCTCACCCCGACAGACTAGCGGGACCGATACGCAGTATTTT. The rearrangement uses TRBV18 and TRBJ2-3; the match to TRBD2 covers 11 bases. The V gene's germline CDR1 is KGHSH and CDR2 LQKENI. V lost 3 bases to trimming and J lost 6 bases; unmatched junction nucleotides: 8. The CDR3 spans 16 residues.

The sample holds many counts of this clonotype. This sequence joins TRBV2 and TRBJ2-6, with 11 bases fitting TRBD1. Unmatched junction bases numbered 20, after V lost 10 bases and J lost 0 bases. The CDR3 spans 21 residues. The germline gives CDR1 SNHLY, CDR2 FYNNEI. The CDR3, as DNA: TGTGCCACCAAATTTAGAGGGACAGGGGGAATTTTTCCCTCTGGGGCCAACGTCCTGACTTTC. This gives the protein CATKFRGTGGIFPSGANVLTF.

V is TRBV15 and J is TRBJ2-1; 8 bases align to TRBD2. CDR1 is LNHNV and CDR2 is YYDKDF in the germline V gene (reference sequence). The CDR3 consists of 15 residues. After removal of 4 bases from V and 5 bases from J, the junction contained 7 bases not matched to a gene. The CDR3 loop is CATSTEREKNNEQFF. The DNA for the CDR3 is TGTGCCACCAGCACTGAGCGGGAGAAGAACAATGAGCAGTTCTTC. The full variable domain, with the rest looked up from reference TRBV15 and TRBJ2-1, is DAMVIQNPRYQVTQFGKPVTLSCSQTLNHNVMYWYQQKSSQAPKLLFHYYDKDFNNEADTPDNFQSRRPNTSFCFLDIRSPGLGDTAMYLCATSTEREKNNEQFFGPGTRLTVL.

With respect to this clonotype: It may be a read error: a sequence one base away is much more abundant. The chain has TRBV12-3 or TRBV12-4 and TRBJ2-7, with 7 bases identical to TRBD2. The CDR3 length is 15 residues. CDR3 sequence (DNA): TGTGCCGGCAGTGAAGACGGCGGGAGCCCTTGGGAGCAGTACTTC. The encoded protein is CAGSEDGGSPWEQYF.

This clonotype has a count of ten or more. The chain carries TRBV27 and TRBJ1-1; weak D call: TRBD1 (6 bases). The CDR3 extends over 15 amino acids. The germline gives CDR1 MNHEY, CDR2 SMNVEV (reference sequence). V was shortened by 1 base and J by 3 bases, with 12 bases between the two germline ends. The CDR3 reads CASSLWGARDTEAFF. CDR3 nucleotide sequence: TGTGCCAGCAGTTTATGGGGGGCGCGGGACACTGAAGCTTTCTTT.

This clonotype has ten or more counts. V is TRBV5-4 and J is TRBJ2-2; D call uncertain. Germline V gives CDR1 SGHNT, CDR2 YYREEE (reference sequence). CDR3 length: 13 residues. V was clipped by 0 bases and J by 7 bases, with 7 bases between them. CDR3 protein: CASSLEVSGELFF. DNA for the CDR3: TGTGCCAGCAGCTTGGAGGTTAGCGGGGAGCTGTTTTTT.

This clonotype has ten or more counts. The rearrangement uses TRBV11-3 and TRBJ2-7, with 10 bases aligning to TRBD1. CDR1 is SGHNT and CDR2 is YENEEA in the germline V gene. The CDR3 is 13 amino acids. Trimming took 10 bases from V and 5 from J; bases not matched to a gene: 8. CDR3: CAIQDRGSHEQYF. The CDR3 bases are TGTGCCATCCAGGACAGGGGGAGCCACGAGCAGTACTTC.

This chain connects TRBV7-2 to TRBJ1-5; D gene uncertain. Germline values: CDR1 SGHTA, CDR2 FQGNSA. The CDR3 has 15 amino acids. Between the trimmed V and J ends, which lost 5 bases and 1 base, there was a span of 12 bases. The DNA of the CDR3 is TGTGCCAGCAGCATAGGACGTTGGAGCAATCAGCCCCAGCATTTT. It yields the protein CASSIGRWSNQPQHF.

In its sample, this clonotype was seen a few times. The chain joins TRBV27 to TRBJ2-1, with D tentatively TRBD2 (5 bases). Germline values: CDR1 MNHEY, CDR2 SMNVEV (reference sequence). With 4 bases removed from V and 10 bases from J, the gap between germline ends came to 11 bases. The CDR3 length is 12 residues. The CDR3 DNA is TGTGCCAGCAGTTCTAGCCTAAAGGAGCAGTTCTTC. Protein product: CASSSSLKEQFF.

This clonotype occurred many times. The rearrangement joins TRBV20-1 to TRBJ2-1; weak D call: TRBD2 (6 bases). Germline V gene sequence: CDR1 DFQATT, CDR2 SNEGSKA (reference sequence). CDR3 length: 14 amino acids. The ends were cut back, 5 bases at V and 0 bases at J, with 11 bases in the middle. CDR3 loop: CSAQTRRSYNEQFF. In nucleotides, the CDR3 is TGCAGTGCTCAGACTAGGCGCTCCTACAATGAGCAGTTCTTC.

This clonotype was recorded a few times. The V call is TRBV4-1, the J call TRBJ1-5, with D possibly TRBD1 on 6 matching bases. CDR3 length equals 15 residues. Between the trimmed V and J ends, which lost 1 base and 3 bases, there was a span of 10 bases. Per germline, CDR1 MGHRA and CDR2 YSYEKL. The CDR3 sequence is CASSQGGQHNQPQHF. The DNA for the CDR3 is TGCGCCAGCAGCCAAGGGGGGCAGCACAATCAGCCCCAGCATTTT.

The CDR3 loop reads CASSFTGHNTGELFF. Written as DNA, the CDR3 is TGTGCCAGCAGTTTTACCGGACATAACACCGGGGAGCTGTTTTTT. The V gene is TRBV28, the J gene TRBJ2-2; maybe TRBD1 (5 bases). Looked up from germline, CDR1 is MDHEN and CDR2 is SYDVKM. The CDR3 is 15 residues long. Trimming shortened V by 3 bases and J by 2 bases, and 10 bases separated the two germline ends.

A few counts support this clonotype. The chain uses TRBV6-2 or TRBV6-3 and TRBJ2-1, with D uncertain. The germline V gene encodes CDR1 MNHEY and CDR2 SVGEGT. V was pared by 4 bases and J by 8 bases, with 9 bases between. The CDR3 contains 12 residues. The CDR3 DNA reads TGTGCCAGCAGTTCTAGAGGCGATGAGCAGTTCTTC. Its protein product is CASSSRGDEQFF.

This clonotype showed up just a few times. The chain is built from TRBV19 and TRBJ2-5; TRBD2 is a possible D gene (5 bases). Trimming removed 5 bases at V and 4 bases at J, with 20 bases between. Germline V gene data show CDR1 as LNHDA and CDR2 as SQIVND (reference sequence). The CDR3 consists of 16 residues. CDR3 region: CASSSEHRGIGETQYF. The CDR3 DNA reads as TGTGCCAGTAGTTCCGAACACAGAGGGATTGGAGAGACCCAGTACTTC.

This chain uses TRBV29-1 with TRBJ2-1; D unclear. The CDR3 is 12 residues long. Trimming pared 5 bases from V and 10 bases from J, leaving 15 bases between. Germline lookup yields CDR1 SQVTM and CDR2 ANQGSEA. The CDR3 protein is CSVFFTEIEQFF. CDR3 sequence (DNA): TGCAGCGTTTTCTTTACAGAGATAGAGCAGTTCTTC.

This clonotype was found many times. This CDR3 is CASSLAQAYNEQFF. The DNA of the CDR3 is TGCGCCAGCAGCTTGGCACAGGCCTACAATGAGCAGTTCTTC. The chain couples TRBV5-1 to TRBJ2-1; TRBD1 might be the D (5 bases). Germline V gives CDR1 SGHRS, CDR2 YFSETQ. Trimming took 0 bases from V and 2 from J, leaving 6 bases between them. This CDR3 contains 14 residues.

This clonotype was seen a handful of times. The CDR3: CASSVQQGLTGELFF. Written as DNA, the CDR3 is TGTGCCAGCAGCGTACAACAGGGCTTAACCGGGGAGCTGTTTTTT. The V gene is TRBV9, the J gene TRBJ2-2, with D possibly TRBD1 on 6 matching bases. Trimming removed 1 base at V and 5 bases at J, with 12 bases between. The CDR3 sequence is 15 residues long. Per germline, CDR1 SGDLS and CDR2 YYNGEE.